This TCR beta chain was captured by sequencing in a study of shared clonotypes between healthy human individuals. Broader study findings: Larger estimated richness was generally recorded for naive subsets relative to memory subsets.

V shed 4 bases and J shed 1 base, with 12 bases lying between them. The CDR3 has 14 amino acids. From germline, CDR1 is SGDLS and CDR2 YYNGEE. As regards this clone: Its antigen remains unidentified.

TCRdb's table, derived via immunoSEQ multiplex PCR, lists solely in-frame clones and lacks some. The table lists just over 2,000,000 clones, roughly 94% of them singletons, with more than 0.1% in the top ten. The sequence came from a man between 18 and 35 years old in good health. V is TRBV9 and J is TRBJ2-7, with D maybe TRBD1 (5 bases). Sequencing input: naive CD4+ T cells sorted from blood. Regarding subset: CD45RA+ positively selected. The CDR3 DNA is TGTGCCAGCAGCCAAACAGCAGGGTCCTACGAGCAGTACTTC. The encoded protein is CASSQTAGSYEQYF.